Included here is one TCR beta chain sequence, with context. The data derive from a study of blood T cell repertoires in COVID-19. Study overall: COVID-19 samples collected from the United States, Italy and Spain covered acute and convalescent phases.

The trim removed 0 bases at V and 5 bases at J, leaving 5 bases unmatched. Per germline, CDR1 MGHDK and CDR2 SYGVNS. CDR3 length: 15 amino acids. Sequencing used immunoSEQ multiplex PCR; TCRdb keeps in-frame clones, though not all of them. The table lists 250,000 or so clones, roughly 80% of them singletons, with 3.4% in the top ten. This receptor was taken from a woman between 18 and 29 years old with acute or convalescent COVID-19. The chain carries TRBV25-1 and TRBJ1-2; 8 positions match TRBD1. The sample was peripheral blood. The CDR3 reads CASSEYYGQGYGYTF. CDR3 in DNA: TGTGCCAGCAGTGAATATTACGGACAGGGTTATGGCTACACCTTC.